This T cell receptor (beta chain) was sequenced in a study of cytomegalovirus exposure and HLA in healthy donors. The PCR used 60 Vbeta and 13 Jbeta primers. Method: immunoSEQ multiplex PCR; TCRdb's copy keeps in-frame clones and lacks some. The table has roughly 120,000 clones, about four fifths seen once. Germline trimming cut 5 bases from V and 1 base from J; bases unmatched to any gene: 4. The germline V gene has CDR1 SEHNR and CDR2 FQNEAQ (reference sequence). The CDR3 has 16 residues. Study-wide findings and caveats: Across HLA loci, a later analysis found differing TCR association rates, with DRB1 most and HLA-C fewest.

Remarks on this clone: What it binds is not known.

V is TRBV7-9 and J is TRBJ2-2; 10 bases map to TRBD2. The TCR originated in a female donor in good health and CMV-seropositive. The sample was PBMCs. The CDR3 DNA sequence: TGTGCCAGCAGCCGAAGACTAGCGGGGAACACCGGGGAGCTGTTTTTT. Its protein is CASSRRLAGNTGELFF.